This TCR beta chain derives from a study of cytomegalovirus exposure and HLA in healthy donors. Study-level information: Caucasian-associated ancestry cluster membership applied to 75% to 85% of some 400 genotyped donors.

The PCR ran on 60 Vbeta and 13 Jbeta primers. Per the original data handling: Approximately 12 million of 65 million to 95 million unique TCR beta chains were shared, per a later count. This table comes from immunoSEQ multiplex PCR, and its TCRdb copy is limited to in-frame clones, with some not included. The V and J calls and the clone size are those of that table, but D and trimming were determined from the DNA. The repertoire holds approximately 100,000 clones, with approximately 74% as singletons. A single count supports this clone. Those who donated were healthy bone marrow donors. Each donor was nominally healthy when sampled (though unrecorded immune exposures were likely). The clonotype comes from a woman between 35 and 50 years old in good health and CMV-seronegative. The specimen sequenced was PBMCs.

The CDR3 DNA is TGCGCCAGCAGCTTTAGTGGGAGCAATTCACCCCTCCACTTT. This translates into CASSFSGSNSPLHF. V is TRBV5-1 and J is TRBJ1-6; D is uncertain. Germline V lookup: CDR1 SGHRS, CDR2 YFSETQ. V was cut by 2 bases and J by 7 bases, with 10 bases left in between. This CDR3 spans 14 amino acids.